The 10 T cell receptor beta chains below all came from one sample that was sequenced in a study of cytomegalovirus exposure and HLA in healthy donors. The protocol was immunoSEQ multiplex PCR, while the TCRdb copy is restricted to in-frame clones and leaves out a portion. Of some 170,000 clones in the sample, about 89% were seen once. The sequenced sample consisted of PBMCs. Every receptor here comes from a man younger than 30 in good health and CMV-seropositive.

The rearrangement joins TRBV9 to TRBJ2-3; 12 bases are a match to TRBD2. Per the germline V gene, CDR1 is SGDLS and CDR2 is YYNGEE. V was clipped by 0 bases and J by 5 bases; unmatched bases: 1. The CDR3 is 15 residues long. CDR3 residues: CASSVGTSGEDTQYF. The CDR3 DNA sequence: TGTGCCAGCAGCGTAGGGACTAGCGGGGAAGATACGCAGTATTTT.

The V gene is TRBV14, the J gene TRBJ2-3; 10 nucleotides line up with TRBD1. CDR1 and CDR2 from the germline V gene are SGHDN and FVKESK. CDR3 length equals 14 residues. Trimming at V came to 11 bases and at J to 0 bases, leaving 5 bases not matched to a gene. The CDR3 sequence: CAVGTGVSTDTQYF. The CDR3 coding sequence is TGTGCCGTCGGGACAGGGGTGAGCACAGATACGCAGTATTTT. The variable domain in full, with the rest retrieved from reference TRBV14 and TRBJ2-3, is EAGVTQFPSHSVIEKGQTVTLRCDPISGHDNLYWYRRVMGKEIKFLLHFVKESKQDESGMPNNRFLAERTGGTYSTLKVQPAELEDSGVYFCAVGTGVSTDTQYFGPGTRLTVL.

This chain joins TRBV6-1 and TRBJ2-7; weak D call: TRBD2 (5 bases). The CDR3 is 16 residues long. Germline lookup yields CDR1 MNHNS and CDR2 SASEGT. The V end lost 3 bases, the J end lost 0 bases, and 15 bases lay between the germline ends. The CDR3 here is CASSERMGGFSYEQYF. DNA for the CDR3: TGTGCCAGCAGTGAGCGGATGGGCGGGTTCTCCTACGAGCAGTACTTC.

J is TRBJ2-3 and V is TRBV4-1; D is undetermined. Germline V gene sequence: CDR1 MGHRA, CDR2 YSYEKL. Deletions cut 4 bases from V and 5 bases from J, with 10 bases between. The CDR3 consists of 13 residues. CDR3 amino acids: CASSRLPGDTQYF. The CDR3 DNA follows: TGCGCCAGCAGCCGTTTGCCCGGAGATACGCAGTATTTT.

This chain uses TRBV20-1 with TRBJ2-2, with unresolved D. This CDR3 region has 10 residues. Per germline, CDR1 DFQATT and CDR2 SNEGSKA (reference sequence). V lost 5 bases to trimming and J lost 6 bases, with 4 bases between them. Here the CDR3 reads CSALAGELFF. CDR3 nucleotide sequence: TGCAGTGCTCTAGCCGGGGAGCTGTTTTTT.

The J gene is TRBJ2-1, the V gene TRBV30, with D maybe TRBD2 (5 bases). The V end was cut by 2 bases, the J end by 10 bases, with 12 bases between. Germline values: CDR1 GTSNPN, CDR2 SVGIG (reference sequence). The CDR3 runs 12 residues. The CDR3 is CAWSISGIEQFF. CDR3 coding DNA: TGTGCCTGGAGTATCTCGGGGATCGAGCAGTTCTTC.

V and J are TRBV7-8 and TRBJ2-7; 7 bases map to TRBD2. Germline loops: CDR1 SGHVS, CDR2 FQNEAQ. This CDR3 is built from 13 residues. The V gene end was trimmed by 8 bases and the J gene end by 2 bases; junction bases not matched to a gene: 6. The CDR3 loop is CASWGGSTYEQYF. DNA of the CDR3: TGTGCCAGCTGGGGCGGGAGTACCTACGAGCAGTACTTC.

The rearrangement links TRBV11-2 to TRBJ1-1; the D gene is possibly TRBD1 (5 bases). The CDR3 has 14 amino acids. V was clipped by 0 bases and J by 1 base, with 6 bases between them. The V gene's germline CDR1 is SGHAT and CDR2 FQNNGV. As DNA, the CDR3 is TGTGCCAGCAGCTTAGACAGGGCGAACACTGAAGCTTTCTTT. It codes for CASSLDRANTEAFF.

This clone appeared once. V is TRBV2 and J is TRBJ2-7; the match to TRBD2 covers 13 bases. Germline CDR1 is SNHLY and CDR2 is FYNNEI. The CDR3 has 13 residues. V trimming: 9 bases; J trimming: 4 bases; junction bases outside the gene matches: 3. DNA for the CDR3: TGTGCCAGTAGGACTAGCGGGGGTTACGAGCAGTACTTC. This gives the protein CASRTSGGYEQYF.

A few counts support this clone. J is TRBJ2-7 and V is TRBV7-2, with D maybe TRBD2 (5 bases). Per germline, CDR1 SGHTA and CDR2 FQGNSA. The germline V and J ends were trimmed by 5 bases and 6 bases, with 17 bases remaining between them. The CDR3 is 14 residues long. The CDR3 loop is CASSPAREASEQYF. In DNA, the CDR3 is TGTGCCAGCAGCCCCGCCCGGGAAGCTTCCGAGCAGTACTTC.